This T cell receptor beta chain was observed in a study of T and B cells in COVID-19 patients. Multiplex PCR with BIOMED2 TRB-A/B primer pools amplified TRB rearrangements. TCRdb analysed the multiplex PCR reads with MiXCR anew, one entry per CDR3 protein. Among thousands of distinct CDR3 sequences, about 26% were seen once, and the ten largest hold under 25%. TRB was amplified from about 250-500 ng of blood genomic DNA. V gave up 5 bases and J gave up 6 bases, with 17 bases separating them. There are 15 residues in the CDR3. The V gene's germline CDR1 is SGHVS and CDR2 FNYEAQ. What was sequenced was blood. The TCR originated in a human donor with active COVID-19. V usage is TRBV7-6 and J usage is TRBJ2-1; maybe TRBD1 (6 bases). The CDR3 DNA follows: TGTGCCAGCAGCCGTGACAGGTCCACCTCCAATGAGCAGTTCTTC. Translating gives CASSRDRSTSNEQFF.